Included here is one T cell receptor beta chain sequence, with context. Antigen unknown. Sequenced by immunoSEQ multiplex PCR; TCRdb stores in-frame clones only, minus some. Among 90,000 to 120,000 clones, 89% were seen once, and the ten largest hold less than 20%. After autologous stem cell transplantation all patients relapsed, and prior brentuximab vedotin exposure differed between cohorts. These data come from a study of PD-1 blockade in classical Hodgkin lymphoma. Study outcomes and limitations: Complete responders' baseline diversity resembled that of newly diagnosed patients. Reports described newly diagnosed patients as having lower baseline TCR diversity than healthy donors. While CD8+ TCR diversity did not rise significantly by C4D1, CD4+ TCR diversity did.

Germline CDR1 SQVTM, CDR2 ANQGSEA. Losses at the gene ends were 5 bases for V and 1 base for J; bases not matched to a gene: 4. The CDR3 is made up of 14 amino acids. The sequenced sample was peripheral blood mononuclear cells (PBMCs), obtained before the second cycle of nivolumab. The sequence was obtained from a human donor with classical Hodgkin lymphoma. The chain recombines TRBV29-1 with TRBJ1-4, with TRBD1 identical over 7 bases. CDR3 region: CSVRQGVTNEKLFF. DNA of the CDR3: TGCAGCGTTCGACAGGGAGTAACTAATGAAAAACTGTTTTTT.